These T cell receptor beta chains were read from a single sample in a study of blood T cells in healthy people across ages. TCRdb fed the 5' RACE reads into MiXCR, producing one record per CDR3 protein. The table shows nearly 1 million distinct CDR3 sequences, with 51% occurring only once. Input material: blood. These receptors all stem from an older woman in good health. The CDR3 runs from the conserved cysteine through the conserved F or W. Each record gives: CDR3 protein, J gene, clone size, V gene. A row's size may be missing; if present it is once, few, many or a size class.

CDR3 protein: CASSFAVGAYEQYF
J gene: TRBJ2-7
clone size: few
V gene: TRBV12-3/TRBV12-4

CDR3 protein: CASSTGGDSGPQHF
J gene: TRBJ1-5
clone size: few
V gene: TRBV2

CDR3 protein: CASSAGQGAGEQYF
J gene: TRBJ2-5
clone size: .
V gene: TRBV4-3

CDR3 protein: CASSRDRAASPLHF
J gene: TRBJ1-6
clone size: few
V gene: TRBV11-2

CDR3 protein: CSATGQGSETQYF
J gene: TRBJ2-5
clone size: few
V gene: TRBV20-1

CDR3 protein: CASSFPLKHEQYF
J gene: TRBJ2-7
clone size: once
V gene: TRBV7-9

CDR3 protein: CSASPLTIGYEQFF
J gene: TRBJ2-1
clone size: .
V gene: TRBV20-1

CDR3 protein: CASRMDGASGANVLTF
J gene: TRBJ2-6
clone size: few
V gene: TRBV2

CDR3 protein: CASSQTVSPTGSSYEQYF
J gene: TRBJ2-7
clone size: .
V gene: TRBV13

CDR3 protein: CASSQVYTLHRTAYEQYF
J gene: TRBJ2-7
clone size: .
V gene: TRBV3-1

CDR3 protein: CSPQRAGNDNEQFF
J gene: TRBJ2-1
clone size: .
V gene: TRBV20-1

CDR3 protein: CSARTSLASRYEQYF
J gene: TRBJ2-7
clone size: .
V gene: TRBV20-1

CDR3 protein: CASSRRGQDTEAFF
J gene: TRBJ1-1
clone size: .
V gene: TRBV4-1

CDR3 protein: CSANDRGLGNTEAFF
J gene: TRBJ1-1
clone size: few
V gene: TRBV29-1

CDR3 protein: CASSPAWAGNEQFF
J gene: TRBJ2-1
clone size: .
V gene: TRBV7-6

CDR3 protein: CASSPLRGGSYNEQFF
J gene: TRBJ2-1
clone size: .
V gene: TRBV18

CDR3 protein: CSARKGGAYEQYF
J gene: TRBJ2-7
clone size: few
V gene: TRBV20-1

CDR3 protein: CASSNEKVTQYF
J gene: TRBJ2-5
clone size: few
V gene: TRBV12-3/TRBV12-4

CDR3 protein: CASSAQLAGVTDTQYF
J gene: TRBJ2-3
clone size: .
V gene: TRBV2

CDR3 protein: CASSPDSGNQPQHF
J gene: TRBJ1-5
clone size: .
V gene: TRBV7-9

CDR3 protein: CASSPGAHEQYF
J gene: TRBJ2-7
clone size: .
V gene: TRBV2

CDR3 protein: CAISASFGVQETQYF
J gene: TRBJ2-5
clone size: few
V gene: TRBV10-3

CDR3 protein: CASSPGFVGNYGYTF
J gene: TRBJ1-2
clone size: .
V gene: TRBV28

CDR3 protein: CASSWDANTGELFF
J gene: TRBJ2-2
clone size: .
V gene: TRBV27

CDR3 protein: CASRETSGFMPQYF
J gene: TRBJ2-3
clone size: .
V gene: TRBV2

CDR3 protein: CASSPTGGRTDTQYF
J gene: TRBJ2-3
clone size: many
V gene: TRBV7-3

CDR3 protein: CASSLDGEDTQYF
J gene: TRBJ2-3
clone size: .
V gene: TRBV5-6

CDR3 protein: CSARIGLTRRDYNQPQHF
J gene: TRBJ1-5
clone size: .
V gene: TRBV20-1

CDR3 protein: CSARDPGTGGHNEQFF
J gene: TRBJ2-1
clone size: .
V gene: TRBV20-1